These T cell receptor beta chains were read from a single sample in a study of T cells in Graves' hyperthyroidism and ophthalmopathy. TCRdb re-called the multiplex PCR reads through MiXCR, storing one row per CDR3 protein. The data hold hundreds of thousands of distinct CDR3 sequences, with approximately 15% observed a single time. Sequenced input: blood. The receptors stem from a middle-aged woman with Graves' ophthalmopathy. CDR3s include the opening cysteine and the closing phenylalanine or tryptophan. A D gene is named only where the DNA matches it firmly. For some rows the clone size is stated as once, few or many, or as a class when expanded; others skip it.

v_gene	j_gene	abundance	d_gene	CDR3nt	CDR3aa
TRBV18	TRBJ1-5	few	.	TGTGCCAGCTCACTTGAGGGGAGTAGCAATCAGCCCCAGCATTTT	CASSLEGSSNQPQHF
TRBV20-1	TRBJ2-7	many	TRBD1	TGCAGTGCTAGAGATCGTGGTTGGACAGGCTACGAGCAGTACTTC	CSARDRGWTGYEQYF
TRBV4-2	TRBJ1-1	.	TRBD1	TGTGCCAGCAGCCAACCGAGTGGGACAGGGTTCACTGAAGCTTTCTTT	CASSQPSGTGFTEAFF
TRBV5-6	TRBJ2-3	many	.	TGTGCCAGCAGATCAAGGCAGCGGTTCACAGATACGCAGTATTTT	CASRSRQRFTDTQYF
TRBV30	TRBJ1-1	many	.	TGTGCCTGGAGTCGGAACGGACAAGCTTTCTTT	CAWSRNGQAFF
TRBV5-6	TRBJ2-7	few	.	TGTGCCGGCAGCCCCGGCCCAGGGGTGAACGAGCAGTACTTC	CAGSPGPGVNEQYF
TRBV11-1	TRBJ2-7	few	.	TGTGCCAGCAGCCGTTCTACAGGGAGAGCGCTCTACGAGCAGTACTTC	CASSRSTGRALYEQYF
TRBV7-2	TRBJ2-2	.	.	TGTGCCAGCAGATTGAACTGGGGGTCCGGGGAGCTGTTTTTT	CASRLNWGSGELFF
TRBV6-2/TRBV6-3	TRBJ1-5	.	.	TGTGCCAGCAGCGAAATTGACACCGGGCCGACCAATCAGCCCCAGCATTTT	CASSEIDTGPTNQPQHF
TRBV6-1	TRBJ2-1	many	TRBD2	TGTGCCAGCAGAGATCTAGCGGGCATCTACAATGAGCAGTTCTTC	CASRDLAGIYNEQFF
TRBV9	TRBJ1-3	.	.	TGTGCCAGCAGCCCCGTCGGGGCCTCTGGAAACACCATATATTTT	CASSPVGASGNTIYF
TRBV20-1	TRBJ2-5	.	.	TGCAGTGCCGATCCGGGCACAGAGACCCAGTACTTC	CSADPGTETQYF
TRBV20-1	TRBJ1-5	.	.	TGCAGTGCTAGAGCCCCCTCGAGTAGAAATCAGCCCCAGCATTTT	CSARAPSSRNQPQHF
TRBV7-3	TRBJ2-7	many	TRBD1	TGTGCCAGCAGCTTTGGGACAGGGGACAACGAGCAGTACTTC	CASSFGTGDNEQYF
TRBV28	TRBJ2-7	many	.	TGTGCCAGCAGTCAAGACACGTACGAGCAGTACTTC	CASSQDTYEQYF
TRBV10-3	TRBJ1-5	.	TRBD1	TGTGCCATCGGGACAGGGAGACAGCCCCAGCATTTT	CAIGTGRQPQHF
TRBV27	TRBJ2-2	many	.	TGTGCCAGCAGTACCTTGAACACCGGGGAGCTGTTTTTT	CASSTLNTGELFF
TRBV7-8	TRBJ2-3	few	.	TGTGCCAGCAGCTTCCTAGCGGATACGCAGTATTTT	CASSFLADTQYF
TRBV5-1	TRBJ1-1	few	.	TGCGCCAGCAGCCAGATCCCCGGGGGGACGAACACTGAAGCTTTCTTT	CASSQIPGGTNTEAFF
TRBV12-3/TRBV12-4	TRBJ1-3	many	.	TGTGCCAGCAGTTTAGGGGCTGGAAACACCATATATTTT	CASSLGAGNTIYF
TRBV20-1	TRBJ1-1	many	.	TGCAGTGCTAACGGCCCCATGAACACTGAAGCTTTCTTT	CSANGPMNTEAFF
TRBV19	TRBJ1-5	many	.	TGTGCCAGCAGTAGGGTCGACAATCAGCCCCAGCATTTT	CASSRVDNQPQHF
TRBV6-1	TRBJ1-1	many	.	TGTGCCAGCAGCCGGAGTCGGTGGACTGAAGCTTTCTTT	CASSRSRWTEAFF
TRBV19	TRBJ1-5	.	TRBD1	TGTGCCAGTAGTGGGGACAGGGGGCCAGTGGGTCAGCCCCAGCATTTT	CASSGDRGPVGQPQHF
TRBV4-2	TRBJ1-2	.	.	TGTGCCAGCAGCCAAGATGGAAGAGCTAACTATGGCTACACCTTC	CASSQDGRANYGYTF
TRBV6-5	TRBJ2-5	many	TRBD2	TGTGCCAGCAGTTTGACTAGCTATCTAGAGACCCAGTACTTC	CASSLTSYLETQYF
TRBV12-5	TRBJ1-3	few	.	TGTGCTAGTGGTTTGGTTCTCGAGAGGTTCTCTGGGAACACCATATATTTT	CASGLVLERFSGNTIYF
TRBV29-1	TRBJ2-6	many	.	TGCAGCGTCCAGGGGGGGGGGCGTCTATCTGGGGCCAACGTCCTGACTTTC	CSVQGGGRLSGANVLTF
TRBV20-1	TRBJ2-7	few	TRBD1	TGCAGTGCTAGAGGACAGGGTCGCAAGGGCGAGCAGTACTTC	CSARGQGRKGEQYF
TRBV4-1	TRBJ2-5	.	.	TGCGCCAGCAGCCCCACCGATCCGGGACACCTGGTCGGGGAGACCCAGTACTTC	CASSPTDPGHLVGETQYF
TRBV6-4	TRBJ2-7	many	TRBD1	TGTGCCACCGGGGCACTCGGGACAGGGTCCTACGAGCAGTACTTC	CATGALGTGSYEQYF